This T cell receptor (beta chain) originates from a study of PD-1 blockade in classical Hodgkin lymphoma. General observations from the study: Nivolumab starters within 1 year of ASCT were excluded.

Assay used: immunoSEQ multiplex PCR; TCRdb lists only in-frame clones, some missing. The sample has 40,000 to 55,000 clones, roughly 78% seen once. The ends were cut back, 3 bases at V and 3 bases at J, with 12 bases in the middle. The germline V gene has CDR1 MNHGY and CDR2 SVAAGI. The CDR3 runs 14 residues. Described time point: cycle 4 day 1 (C4D1), after about 6 weeks of nivolumab. Every patient was affected by relapse after autologous stem cell transplantation, while exposure to brentuximab vedotin was not uniform. On this clone: What it recognizes is unknown.

The sequence was obtained from a human donor with classical Hodgkin lymphoma. The sequenced sample was peripheral blood mononuclear cells (PBMCs), obtained before the fourth cycle of nivolumab. The rearrangement links TRBV6-9 to TRBJ2-7; unclear D gene. CDR3 nucleotide sequence: TGTGCCAGCAGTTACTCGTTAGCAGACTACGAGCAGTACTTC. This gives the protein CASSYSLADYEQYF.